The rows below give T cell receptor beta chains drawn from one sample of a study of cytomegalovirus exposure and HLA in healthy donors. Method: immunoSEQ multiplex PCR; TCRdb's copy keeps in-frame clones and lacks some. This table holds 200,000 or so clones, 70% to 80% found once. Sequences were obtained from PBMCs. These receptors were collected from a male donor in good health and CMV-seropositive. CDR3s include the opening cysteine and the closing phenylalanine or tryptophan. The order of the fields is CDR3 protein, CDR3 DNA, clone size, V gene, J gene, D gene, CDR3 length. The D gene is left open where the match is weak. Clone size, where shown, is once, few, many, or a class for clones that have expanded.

CASSEYGQAPFTNYGYTF	TGTGCCAGCAGTGAATACGGACAAGCCCCCTTTACTAACTATGGCTACACCTTC	-	TRBV25-1	TRBJ1-2	-	18
CAAQLQPGQGGKLFF	TGTGCCGCCCAACTTCAACCGGGACAGGGAGGTAAACTGTTTTTT	-	TRBV18	TRBJ1-4	TRBD1	15
CASISLGDAYEQYF	TGTGCCAGCATTTCCCTCGGGGATGCCTACGAGCAGTACTTC	-	TRBV7-9	TRBJ2-7	-	14
CASSYRSGGAPAQYF	TGTGCCAGCAGCTATCGAAGCGGGGGAGCCCCGGCGCAGTATTTT	-	TRBV13	TRBJ2-3	TRBD2	15
CASSLYNGYTF	TGTGCCAGCAGCCTATATAATGGCTACACCTTC	-	TRBV5-6	TRBJ1-2	-	11
CSVRLAVGGQFF	TGCAGCGTTAGGCTAGCGGTAGGGGGGCAGTTCTTC	-	TRBV29-1	TRBJ2-1	-	12
CASSLTGTDGYTF	TGTGCCAGCAGTTTGACAGGGACCGATGGCTACACCTTC	-	TRBV6-5	TRBJ1-2	TRBD1	13
CASSHTGGQQETQYF	TGTGCCAGCAGCCACACGGGGGGGCAACAAGAGACCCAGTACTTC	-	TRBV13	TRBJ2-5	TRBD2	15
CASRNEWGAEQYF	TGTGCCAGTCGAAATGAATGGGGCGCGGAGCAGTACTTC	-	TRBV19	TRBJ2-7	-	13
CASKAGSTDTQYF	TGTGCCAGCAAGGCGGGATCAACAGATACGCAGTATTTT	-	TRBV28	TRBJ2-3	-	13
CASSYSRGLLTYNEQFF	TGTGCCAGCAGTTATTCGCGGGGTCTCCTCACCTACAATGAGCAGTTCTTC	-	TRBV7-2	TRBJ2-1	-	17
CASSPGTGDGYTF	TGTGCCAGCAGCCCCGGGACAGGGGATGGCTACACCTTC	-	TRBV4-2	TRBJ1-2	TRBD1	13
CASSPARRTGELFF	TGTGCCAGCAGCCCGGCCAGGAGGACCGGGGAGCTGTTTTTT	-	TRBV7-2	TRBJ2-2	-	14
CAWAGGRRAKNIQYF	TGTGCTTGGGCGGGGGGGCGGCGGGCCAAAAACATTCAGTACTTC	-	TRBV30	TRBJ2-4	TRBD2	15
CASSGTGTVNTEAFF	TGTGCCAGTAGTGGTACCGGGACAGTCAACACTGAAGCTTTCTTT	-	TRBV19	TRBJ1-1	TRBD1	15
CSALEDYGYTF	TGCAGTGCCTTGGAGGACTATGGCTACACCTTC	-	TRBV20-1	TRBJ1-2	-	11
CAWSPGTGGIQETQYF	TGTGCCTGGAGTCCAGGGACAGGGGGCATCCAAGAGACCCAGTACTTC	once	TRBV30	TRBJ2-5	TRBD1	16
CASGGAGGPDTQYF	TGTGCCAGCGGTGGCGCGGGAGGGCCAGATACGCAGTATTTT	few	TRBV4-2	TRBJ2-3	TRBD2	14
CASRVGDPRYNEQFF	TGTGCCAGTAGGGTGGGAGATCCTAGATACAATGAGCAGTTCTTC	-	TRBV19	TRBJ2-1	-	15
CASSQSKGIYEQYF	TGCGCCAGCAGCCAATCTAAGGGGATCTACGAGCAGTACTTC	-	TRBV4-3	TRBJ2-7	-	14
CASSLHGRLRGYTF	TGTGCCAGCAGCTTACATGGCAGGCTGAGAGGCTACACCTTC	-	TRBV7-9	TRBJ1-2	-	14
CASSYDSGLYSQYF	TGTGCCAGCAGTTACGATAGCGGGCTGTATTCACAGTACTTC	once	TRBV6-5	TRBJ2-5	TRBD2	14
CASSLEGTGVRDTQYF	TGCGCCAGCAGCTTGGAAGGGACAGGGGTCCGGGATACGCAGTATTTT	-	TRBV5-1	TRBJ2-3	TRBD1	16
CASSIKQGSYNEQFF	TGTGCCAGCAGTATAAAGCAGGGGAGCTACAATGAGCAGTTCTTC	-	TRBV2	TRBJ2-1	-	15
CASGQSIEAFF	TGTGCCAGCGGTCAGTCCATTGAAGCTTTCTTT	few	TRBV28	TRBJ1-1	-	11
CASSWTNQETQYF	TGTGCCAGCAGCTGGACAAACCAAGAGACCCAGTACTTC	-	TRBV7-6	TRBJ2-5	-	13
CASSLTSGSPREQYF	TGTGCCAGCAGTTTGACTAGCGGGAGTCCCCGCGAGCAGTACTTC	-	TRBV28	TRBJ2-7	TRBD2	15
CASRGWGGFDEQFF	TGTGCCAGCAGGGGCTGGGGGGGCTTTGATGAGCAGTTCTTC	-	TRBV2	TRBJ2-1	-	14
CASNPGGRLNEKLFF	TGTGCCAGTAACCCAGGGGGACGGCTTAATGAAAAACTGTTTTTT	-	TRBV19	TRBJ1-4	TRBD1	15
CASSLASPEGYTF	TGTGCCAGCAGCTTGGCCTCCCCCGAGGGCTACACCTTC	-	TRBV5-4	TRBJ1-2	-	13
CASSSTPGLGIYEQYF	TGTGCCAGTAGCTCAACTCCGGGACTAGGAATCTACGAGCAGTACTTC	-	TRBV19	TRBJ2-7	TRBD2	16
CASSQDDLAGGSTDTQYF	TGTGCCAGCAGCCAAGATGATCTAGCGGGAGGGAGCACAGATACGCAGTATTTT	few	TRBV4-2	TRBJ2-3	TRBD2	18
CASSVTGTGNYEQYF	TGTGCCAGCAGCGTAACCGGGACAGGAAACTACGAGCAGTACTTC	-	TRBV7-3	TRBJ2-7	TRBD1	15
CARSPRMGGHYNEQFF	TGTGCCAGAAGCCCTAGGATGGGGGGGCACTACAATGAGCAGTTCTTC	-	TRBV5-3	TRBJ2-1	-	16
CASSSGQFTEKLFF	TGCGCCAGCAGCTCGGGACAGTTCACTGAAAAACTGTTTTTT	-	TRBV5-1	TRBJ1-4	TRBD1	14
CASSIQEGATDTQYF	TGTGCCAGTAGTATACAGGAGGGGGCAACAGATACGCAGTATTTT	-	TRBV19	TRBJ2-3	-	15
CASSLLQGVATEAFF	TGTGCCAGCAGCTTGTTACAGGGGGTGGCCACTGAAGCTTTCTTT	-	TRBV5-6	TRBJ1-1	TRBD1	15
CASGRGQGDETQYF	TGTGCTAGTGGTCGTGGGCAGGGGGACGAGACCCAGTACTTC	-	TRBV12-5	TRBJ2-5	TRBD1	14
CASNPGGGTGELFF	TGTGCCAGTAATCCGGGGGGGGGCACCGGGGAGCTGTTTTTT	few	TRBV19	TRBJ2-2	TRBD2	14
CSVEGQGRGGEQFF	TGCAGCGTTGAAGGGCAGGGGAGGGGAGGTGAGCAGTTCTTC	-	TRBV29-1	TRBJ2-1	-	14
CASSPPRSGGDTEAFF	TGTGCCAGCAGCCCTCCGAGGTCGGGCGGGGACACTGAAGCTTTCTTT	-	TRBV28	TRBJ1-1	-	16
CASGRLNPDTQYF	TGTGCCAGCGGGAGACTAAACCCAGATACGCAGTATTTT	-	TRBV28	TRBJ2-3	-	13
CASSAAGTEGNTIYF	TGCGCCAGCAGCGCCGCCGGGACAGAGGGAAACACCATATATTTT	-	TRBV5-1	TRBJ1-3	TRBD1	15
CASSQEVQGAHLGYGYTF	TGCGCCAGCAGCCAAGAGGTTCAGGGGGCCCACTTGGGCTATGGCTACACCTTC	-	TRBV4-1	TRBJ1-2	TRBD1	18
CATAPRDSQFFYGYTF	TGTGCCACCGCTCCCCGGGACAGCCAATTCTTCTATGGCTACACCTTC	-	TRBV19	TRBJ1-2	TRBD1	16
CASLRTGNQPQHF	TGTGCCAGTCTAAGGACGGGGAATCAGCCCCAGCATTTT	few	TRBV28	TRBJ1-5	-	13
CAYQGSRNEKLFF	TGTGCCTACCAGGGGTCTCGGAATGAAAAACTGTTTTTT	-	TRBV30	TRBJ1-4	-	13
CASSRLRGQTYEQYF	TGTGCCAGTAGTAGACTCAGAGGGCAGACCTACGAGCAGTACTTC	once	TRBV19	TRBJ2-7	-	15
CASSGPGDRLYEQYF	TGTGCCAGCAGCGGGCCCGGGGACAGGTTGTACGAGCAGTACTTC	-	TRBV9	TRBJ2-7	TRBD1	15
CASSPLFGNTIYF	TGTGCCAGCAGCCCCCTCTTTGGAAACACCATATATTTT	-	TRBV11-2	TRBJ1-3	-	13
CSDPQPGQRIYNGQFF	TGCAGCGACCCCCAACCGGGACAGCGCATCTACAATGGGCAGTTCTTC	few	TRBV29-1	TRBJ2-1	TRBD1	16
CASSAAPRDRGEKLFF	TGTGCCAGCAGCGCTGCCCCCCGGGACAGAGGTGAAAAACTGTTTTTT	-	TRBV9	TRBJ1-4	TRBD1	16
CASLPLASEAFF	TGTGCCAGCCTCCCATTAGCTTCTGAAGCTTTCTTT	-	TRBV28	TRBJ1-1	-	12
CASSFEGVPFPYEQYF	TGTGCCAGCAGTTTTGAGGGGGTCCCCTTTCCCTACGAGCAGTACTTC	-	TRBV27	TRBJ2-7	-	16
CASNSVVSYEQYF	TGCGCCAGCAATAGCGTAGTTTCCTACGAGCAGTACTTC	-	TRBV5-1	TRBJ2-7	-	13
CASSVIGGLGGNEQFF	TGTGCCAGCAGTGTAATCGGGGGACTTGGGGGCAATGAGCAGTTCTTC	-	TRBV6-4	TRBJ2-1	-	16
CASISFSGRTYEQYF	TGTGCCAGCATATCTTTCAGCGGGAGGACCTACGAGCAGTACTTC	-	TRBV9	TRBJ2-7	TRBD2	15